Detailed here is one T cell receptor beta chain. Its antigen is still unknown. The V gene's germline CDR1 is MNHNY and CDR2 SVGAGI (reference sequence). The V gene end was trimmed by 6 bases and the J gene end by 4 bases; junction bases not matched to a gene: 12. This CDR3 contains 16 residues. This entry belongs to a study of cytomegalovirus exposure and HLA in healthy donors. Overall study findings and caveats: Reportedly, diagnosis of cytomegalovirus status by the classifier showed high specificity and sensitivity.

Use of 60 Vbeta and 13 Jbeta primers characterized the PCR. Repertoires were generated with immunoSEQ multiplex PCR, while TCRdb's copy carries only in-frame clones and drops some. The table lists 100,000 to 150,000 clones, 80% of them singletons. Sequenced input: PBMCs. The V and J genes are TRBV6-6 and TRBJ2-1; 7 bases match TRBD1. The receptor comes from a man in his forties in good health and CMV-seronegative. The CDR3 DNA reads as TGTGCCAGCAGACTCCACAGGGGAAAGGGGTACAATGAGCAGTTCTTC. Translating it yields CASRLHRGKGYNEQFF.